These 13 T cell receptor beta chains were sequenced from one sample in a study of blood T cell repertoires in COVID-19. TCRdb's copy holds only in-frame clones and misses some; the assay was immunoSEQ multiplex PCR. The sample carries about 180,000 clones, roughly nine tenths recorded once. Sequencing was performed on PBMCs or T cells enriched from blood (not recorded which). The receptors here all came from a woman aged 35 to 49 with acute COVID-19.

This clone was detected once. The V gene is TRBV11-2, the J gene TRBJ2-2, with 9 bases that match TRBD2. Unmatched junction bases numbered 2, after V lost 5 bases and J lost 1 base. This CDR3 comprises 15 residues. Germline V CDR1 and CDR2: SGHAT, FQNNGV. The CDR3 spells CASSPAGGNTGELFF. In DNA form, the CDR3 reads TGTGCCAGCAGCCCAGCGGGAGGGAACACCGGGGAGCTGTTTTTT. Filled out from reference TRBV11-2 and TRBJ2-2, the complete variable domain reads EAGVAQSPRYKIIEKRQSVAFWCNPISGHATLYWYQQILGQGPKLLIQFQNNGVVDDSQLPKDRFSAERLKGVDSTLKIQPAKLEDSAVYLCASSPAGGNTGELFFGEGSRLTVL.

The chain has TRBV5-1 and TRBJ1-2, with D possibly being TRBD1 (6 bases). Trimming took off 0 bases at V and 4 bases at J, with 16 bases between the two ends. CDR1 and CDR2 (germline): SGHRS, YFSETQ. CDR3 length: 16 residues. In DNA form, the CDR3 reads TGCGCCAGCAGCTTGGGTCACGGGGGGCTGGGCTATGGCTACACCTTC. The encoded protein is CASSLGHGGLGYGYTF.

The chain links TRBV12-5 to TRBJ1-1; D is undetermined. The CDR3 covers 13 residues. V was trimmed by 5 bases and J by 5 bases, leaving 12 bases between them. The germline V gene has CDR1 LGHNT and CDR2 FRNRAP. CDR3 protein: CASGPERGTEAFF. CDR3 in DNA: TGTGCTAGTGGTCCCGAAAGAGGGACTGAAGCTTTCTTT.

The chain employs TRBV28 and TRBJ1-5; 7 bases agree with TRBD1. Unmatched junction bases numbered 7, after V lost 2 bases and J lost 6 bases. This CDR3 is built from 15 residues. Per germline, CDR1 MDHEN and CDR2 SYDVKM. This CDR3 reads CASSLNTGVSQPQHF. CDR3 nucleotide sequence: TGTGCCAGCAGTTTAAATACAGGGGTCAGTCAGCCCCAGCATTTT.

The rearrangement joins TRBV27 to TRBJ2-3, with 10 bases aligning to TRBD1. The J segment lost 6 bases and the V segment lost 2 bases, leaving 8 bases of the junction unmatched. The CDR3 covers 16 residues. Germline V lookup: CDR1 MNHEY, CDR2 SMNVEV (reference sequence). The CDR3 protein is CASSLSGQGVMDTQYF. CDR3 nucleotides: TGTGCCAGCAGTTTAAGCGGACAGGGGGTCATGGATACGCAGTATTTT.

The chain couples TRBV5-6 to TRBJ2-5, with TRBD1 identical over 9 bases. The CDR3 runs to 18 residues. V lost 3 bases to trimming and J lost 0 bases; unmatched junction nucleotides: 12. The germline V gene encodes CDR1 SGHDT and CDR2 YYEEEE. CDR3 nucleotides: TGTGCCAGCAGCTCCACCGGGACAGGGATTCGGTACCAAGAGACCCAGTACTTC. Its translation is CASSSTGTGIRYQETQYF. The whole variable domain, remainder taken from reference TRBV5-6 and TRBJ2-5, is DAGVTQSPTHLIKTRGQQVTLRCSPKSGHDTVSWYQQALGQGPQFIFQYYEEEERQRGNFPDRFSGHQFPNYSSELNVNALLLGDSALYLCASSSTGTGIRYQETQYFGPGTRLLVL.

J is TRBJ2-1 and V is TRBV2, with D possibly matching TRBD1 (6 bases). V gave up 7 bases and J gave up 2 bases, with 9 bases separating them. The CDR3 covers 13 residues. The germline CDR1 and CDR2 sequences are SNHLY and FYNNEI. CDR3 loop: CASKGDAYNEQFF. CDR3 coding DNA: TGTGCCAGCAAGGGGGATGCCTACAATGAGCAGTTCTTC. The full variable domain, completed using reference TRBV2 and TRBJ2-1, is EPEVTQTPSHQVTQMGQEVILRCVPISNHLYFYWYRQILGQKVEFLVSFYNNEISEKSEIFDDQFSVERPDGSNFTLKIRSTKLEDSAMYFCASKGDAYNEQFFGPGTRLTVL.

The gene calls are TRBV11-2 and TRBJ1-1; D is ambiguous. V was pared by 0 bases and J by 0 bases, with 14 bases between. The length of the CDR3 is 17 residues. In germline, CDR1 is SGHAT, CDR2 FQNNGV. The CDR3 spells CASSLDPESPMNTEAFF. CDR3 DNA sequence: TGTGCCAGCAGCTTAGATCCTGAGTCGCCGATGAACACTGAAGCTTTCTTT.

This clone was seen a single time. This chain uses TRBV5-1 with TRBJ1-4; 12 bases fit TRBD1. V shed 3 bases and J 3 bases; nucleotides not matched to a gene: 6. This CDR3 has 17 amino acids. Germline CDR1 is SGHRS and CDR2 is YFSETQ. CDR3 amino acids: CASSSGQGAVSNEKLFF. In DNA form, the CDR3 reads TGCGCCAGCAGCTCGGGACAGGGGGCCGTTTCTAATGAAAAACTGTTTTTT.

The rearrangement joins TRBV10-2 to TRBJ2-7; 7 bases match TRBD2. The CDR3 length is 15 residues. J lost 4 bases, V lost 3 bases, and 9 bases had no gene match. From germline, CDR1 is WSHSY and CDR2 SAAADI. CDR3 nucleotides: TGCGCCAGCAGTGAATTGGGGGGGGAGGGTTACGAGCAGTACTTC. It codes for CASSELGGEGYEQYF.

The chain links TRBV13 to TRBJ2-1; 7 bases map to TRBD2. Per the germline V gene, CDR1 is PRHDT and CDR2 is FYEKMQ (reference sequence). The junction had 8 bases not matched to a gene; V was cut back by 4 bases and J by 5 bases. This CDR3 is built from 15 residues. The CDR3 region is CASSSREIAHNEQFF. CDR3 DNA: TGTGCCAGCAGCTCGCGGGAGATAGCGCACAATGAGCAGTTCTTC. Full variable domain (rest looked up from reference TRBV13 and TRBJ2-1): AAGVIQSPRHLIKEKRETATLKCYPIPRHDTVYWYQQGPGQDPQFLISFYEKMQSDKGSIPDRFSAQQFSDYHSELNMSSLELGDSALYFCASSSREIAHNEQFFGPGTRLTVL.

This chain connects TRBV2 to TRBJ1-1; 8 positions agree with TRBD1. Germline V lookup: CDR1 SNHLY, CDR2 FYNNEI. V lost 5 bases and J lost 6; bases outside the gene matches: 5. The length of the CDR3 is 13 residues. DNA of the CDR3: TGTGCCAGCAGTAAGGACAGGGCTGCTGAAGCTTTCTTT. It yields the protein CASSKDRAAEAFF.

There are a few counts of this clone. The rearrangement joins TRBV10-2 to TRBJ1-2; 7 positions match TRBD1. With V trimmed by 3 bases and J by 4 bases, 8 bases remained unmatched. The CDR3 is 15 amino acids. Germline-derived CDR1 and CDR2 are WSHSY and SAAADI. CDR3 in DNA: TGCGCCAGCAGTGACCGACAGGGTAACGGCTATGGCTACACCTTC. Translating gives CASSDRQGNGYGYTF.